This T cell receptor beta chain derives from a study of technical replicates of blood from several donors. Assay used: immunoSEQ multiplex PCR; TCRdb lists only in-frame clones, some missing. The sample records fewer than 100,000 clones, about 95% being singletons. V shed 7 bases, J shed 6 bases, and the junction held 14 bases outside the gene matches. CDR1 and CDR2 from the germline V gene are SQVTM and ANQGSEA. This CDR3 is 15 amino acids long. The source of this sequence is a human donor in good health. The chain links TRBV29-1 to TRBJ1-1, with 10 bases lining up with TRBD1. Material: T cells isolated from PBMCs. In DNA, the CDR3 is TGCAGCGCCCGGACAGGGGGTAATACTTACGCTGAAGCTTTCTTT. It encodes CSARTGGNTYAEAFF.